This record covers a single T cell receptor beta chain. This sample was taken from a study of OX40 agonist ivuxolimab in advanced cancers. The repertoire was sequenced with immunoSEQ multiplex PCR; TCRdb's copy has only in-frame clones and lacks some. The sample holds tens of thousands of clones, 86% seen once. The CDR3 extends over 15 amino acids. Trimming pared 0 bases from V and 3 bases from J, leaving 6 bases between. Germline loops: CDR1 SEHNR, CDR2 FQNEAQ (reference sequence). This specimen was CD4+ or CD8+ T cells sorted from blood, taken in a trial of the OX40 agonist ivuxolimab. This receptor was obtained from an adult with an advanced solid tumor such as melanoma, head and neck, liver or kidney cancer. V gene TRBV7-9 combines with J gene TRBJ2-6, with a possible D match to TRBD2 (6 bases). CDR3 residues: CASSLAGGGANVLTF. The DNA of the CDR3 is TGTGCCAGCAGCTTAGCCGGGGGTGGGGCCAACGTCCTGACTTTC. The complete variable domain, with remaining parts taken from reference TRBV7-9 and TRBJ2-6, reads DTGVSQNPRHKITKRGQNVTFRCDPISEHNRLYWYRQTLGQGPEFLTYFQNEAQLEKSRLLSDRFSAERPKGSFSTLEIQRTEQGDSAMYLCASSLAGGGANVLTFGAGSRLTVL.